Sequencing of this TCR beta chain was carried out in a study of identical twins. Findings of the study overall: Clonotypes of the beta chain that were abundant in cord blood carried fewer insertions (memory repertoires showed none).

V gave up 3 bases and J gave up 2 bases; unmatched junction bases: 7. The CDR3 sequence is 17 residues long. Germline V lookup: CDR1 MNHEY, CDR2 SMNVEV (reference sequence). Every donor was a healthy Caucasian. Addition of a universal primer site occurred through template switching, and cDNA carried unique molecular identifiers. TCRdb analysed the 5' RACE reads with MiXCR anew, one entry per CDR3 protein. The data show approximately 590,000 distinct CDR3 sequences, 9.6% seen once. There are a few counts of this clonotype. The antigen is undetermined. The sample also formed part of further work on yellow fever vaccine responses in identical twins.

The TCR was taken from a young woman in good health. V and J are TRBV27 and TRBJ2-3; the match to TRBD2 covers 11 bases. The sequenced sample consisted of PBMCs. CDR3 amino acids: CASSFLAGGPTTDTQYF. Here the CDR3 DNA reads TGTGCCAGCAGTTTCCTAGCGGGGGGCCCGACCACAGATACGCAGTATTTT.